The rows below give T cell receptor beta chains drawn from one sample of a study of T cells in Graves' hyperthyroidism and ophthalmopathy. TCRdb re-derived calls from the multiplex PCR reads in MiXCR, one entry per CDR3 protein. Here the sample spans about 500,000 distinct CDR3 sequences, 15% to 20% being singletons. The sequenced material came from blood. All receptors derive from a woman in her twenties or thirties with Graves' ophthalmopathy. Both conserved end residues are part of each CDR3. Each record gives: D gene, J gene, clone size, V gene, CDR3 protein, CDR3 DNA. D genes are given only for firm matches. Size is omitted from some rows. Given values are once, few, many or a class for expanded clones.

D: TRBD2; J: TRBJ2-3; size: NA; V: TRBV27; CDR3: CASSTWTSGDTQYF; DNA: TGTGCCAGCAGTACCTGGACTAGCGGAGATACGCAGTATTTT
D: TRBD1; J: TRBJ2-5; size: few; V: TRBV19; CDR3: CASSIRTGWETQYF; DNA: TGTGCCAGTAGTATCCGGACAGGGTGGGAGACCCAGTACTTC
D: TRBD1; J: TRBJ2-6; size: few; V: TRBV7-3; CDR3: CASSLWTGGIGANVLTF; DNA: TGTGCCAGCAGCTTGTGGACAGGGGGTATTGGGGCCAACGTCCTGACTTTC
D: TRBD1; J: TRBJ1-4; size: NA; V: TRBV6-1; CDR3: CASSDTGTATNEKLFF; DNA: TGTGCCAGCAGTGACACCGGGACAGCAACTAATGAAAAACTGTTTTTT
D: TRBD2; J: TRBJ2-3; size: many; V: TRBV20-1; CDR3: CSASPGGDSGRAVTDTQYF; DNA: TGCAGTGCTTCCCCAGGGGGCGACAGCGGGAGGGCCGTGACAGATACGCAGTATTTT
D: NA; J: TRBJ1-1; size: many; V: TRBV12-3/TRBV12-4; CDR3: CASRLTGNTEAFF; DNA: TGTGCCAGCAGGCTAACAGGGAACACTGAAGCTTTCTTT
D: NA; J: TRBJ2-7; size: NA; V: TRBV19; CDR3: CASSIGTNYEQYF; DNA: TGTGCCAGTAGTATAGGGACAAACTACGAGCAGTACTTC
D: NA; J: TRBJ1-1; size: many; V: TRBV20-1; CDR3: CSASRGVVNTEAFF; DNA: TGCAGTGCTAGTAGGGGGGTCGTGAACACTGAAGCTTTCTTT
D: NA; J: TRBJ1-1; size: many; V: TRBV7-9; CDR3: CASSVSMNTEAFF; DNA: TGTGCCAGCAGCGTAAGCATGAACACTGAAGCTTTCTTT
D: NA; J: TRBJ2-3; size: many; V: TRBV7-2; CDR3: CASRDYFPDTQYF; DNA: TGTGCCAGCAGGGACTATTTCCCGGATACGCAGTATTTT
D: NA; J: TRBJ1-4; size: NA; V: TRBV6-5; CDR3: CASSCITETTNEKLFF; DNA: TGTGCCAGCAGTTGTATAACGGAAACAACTAATGAAAAACTGTTTTTT
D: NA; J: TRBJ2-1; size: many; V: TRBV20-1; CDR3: CSAPRAGSRNNEQFF; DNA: TGCAGTGCCCCTCGGGCGGGAAGTAGAAACAATGAGCAGTTCTTC
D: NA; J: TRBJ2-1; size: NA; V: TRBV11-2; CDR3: CASSLVSGTSNEQFF; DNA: TGTGCCAGCAGCTTAGTGTCGGGGACCTCCAATGAGCAGTTCTTC
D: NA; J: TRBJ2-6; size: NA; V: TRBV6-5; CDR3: CASSFKGSSGANVLTF; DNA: TGTGCCAGCAGTTTCAAGGGCAGCTCTGGGGCCAACGTCCTGACTTTC
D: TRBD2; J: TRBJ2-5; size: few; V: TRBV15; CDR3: CATSRAPQLAGVETQYF; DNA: TGTGCCACCAGCAGAGCACCTCAACTAGCGGGAGTGGAGACCCAGTACTTC
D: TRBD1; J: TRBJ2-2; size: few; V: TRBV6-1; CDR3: CASTHGRGRGRTGELFF; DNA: TGTGCCAGCACCCACGGGCGGGGCAGGGGGCGAACCGGGGAGCTGTTTTTT
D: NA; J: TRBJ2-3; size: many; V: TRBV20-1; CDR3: CSARWPRGTDTQYF; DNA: TGCAGTGCTAGATGGCCCCGCGGCACAGATACGCAGTATTTT